This TCR beta chain was documented in a study of T cell changes during pregnancy in multiple sclerosis. Profiling relied on immunoSEQ multiplex PCR, and the TCRdb table lists in-frame clones only, not all of them. The sample contains approximately 31,000 clones, 90% of which appear only once. After removal of 1 base from V and 0 bases from J, the junction contained 6 bases not matched to a gene. The CDR3 loop spans 16 amino acids. Germline loops: CDR1 MGHRA, CDR2 YSYEKL. Sequenced material: CD8+ T cells from peripheral blood mononuclear cells, taken in the second trimester of pregnancy. The genes are TRBV4-1 and TRBJ2-7, with 7 bases lining up with TRBD1. This clonotype was obtained from a female donor with multiple sclerosis, enrolled in a pregnancy study. CDR3 sequence: CASSQGQGEFSYEQYF. The CDR3 bases are TGCGCCAGCAGCCAAGGCCAGGGGGAGTTCTCCTACGAGCAGTACTTC.